The text below deals with one T cell receptor beta chain. The germline V gene has CDR1 MNHEY and CDR2 SMNVEV (reference sequence). This CDR3 has 17 residues. J gave up 4 bases and V 4 bases, and 13 bases lay outside the gene matches. This sample is part of a study of cytomegalovirus exposure and HLA in healthy donors. Amplification used 60 Vbeta primers and 13 Jbeta primers. Assay used: immunoSEQ multiplex PCR; TCRdb lists only in-frame clones, some missing. The sample lists roughly 130,000 clones, around 80% occurring once. V usage is TRBV27 and J usage is TRBJ1-5; 7 bases line up with TRBD1. The sequence was obtained from a boy younger than 10 in good health and CMV-seronegative. Sequenced sample: PBMCs. CDR3 protein: CASSSLIRGTENQPQHF. For the CDR3, the DNA is TGTGCCAGCAGTTCCTTAATACGGGGGACAGAAAATCAGCCCCAGCATTTT.